The 2 T cell receptor beta chains in this list originate from one sample, sequenced in a study of T cell clonality in common variable immunodeficiency. The repertoire was sequenced with immunoSEQ multiplex PCR; TCRdb's copy has only in-frame clones and lacks some. The sample contains about 40,000 clones, none of them singletons. Source material: peripheral blood mononuclear cells. The receptors derive from a person aged 18 to 75 in good health.

This clone was counted between two and nine times. The DNA ends 3 residues before the CDR3 does, and the rest of the CDR3 is filled in from the germline J gene. The J gene is TRBJ1-2, the V gene TRBV20-1; D perhaps matches TRBD1 (5 bases). CDR1 is DFQATT, CDR2 SNEGSKA, per germline (reference sequence). The CDR3 extends over 11 amino acids. The part of the CDR3 DNA that was read is TGCAGTCATATGGGGGGGGAGACC. Its protein is CSHMGGET. Given in full, the CDR3 is CSHMGGETYTF.

A word on this clone: The CDR3 end falls 3 residues outside the read, so it is completed with the germline J gene. This sample also contains other DNA sequences that code for the same CDR3. The chain recombines TRBV7-9 with TRBJ2-3, with a possible D match to TRBD2 (6 bases). Germline V gene sequence: CDR1 SEHNR, CDR2 FQNEAQ (reference sequence). The CDR3 extends over 14 amino acids. V was trimmed by 3 bases and J by 3 bases, leaving 10 bases between them. Incomplete CDR3 DNA: TGTGCCAGCAGCTTGGAGGGGCTTACAGATACG. Protein: CASSLEGLTDT. The whole CDR3 is CASSLEGLTDTQYF.